The 22 T cell receptor beta chains in this list originate from one sample, sequenced in a study of T cells in Graves' hyperthyroidism and ophthalmopathy. Amplification yielded TCR beta CDR3 regions, with RNA transcripts as the source. During a first-round RT-PCR of the TCR CDR3, the HTBI primer set was used. TCRdb reprocessed the multiplex PCR reads via MiXCR and lists one record per CDR3 protein. This sample has 350,000 to 450,000 distinct CDR3 sequences; 14% occur once, and the top ten carry roughly 11%. Sequences were obtained from blood. Receptors originate from a woman aged 55-70 years with Graves' hyperthyroidism.

This clonotype was counted ten times or more. The gene calls are TRBV12-3 or TRBV12-4 and TRBJ2-7; 7 nucleotides agree with TRBD1. The CDR3 contains 14 residues. The V segment lost 5 bases and the J segment 7 bases; nucleotides outside the gene matches: 11. The CDR3 loop is CASSGRRTGGEQYF. The CDR3 nucleotides read TGTGCCAGCAGTGGGCGGCGGACAGGCGGTGAGCAGTACTTC.

This clonotype occurred many times. The chain carries TRBV20-1 and TRBJ2-3, with TRBD2 matching over 10 bases. Germline values: CDR1 DFQATT, CDR2 SNEGSKA (reference sequence). V shed 5 bases and J 2 bases; nucleotides not matched to a gene: 4. The CDR3 length is 14 residues. The CDR3 DNA reads TGCAGTGCTCAAGGACTAGCGGTCACAGATACGCAGTATTTT. It translates to CSAQGLAVTDTQYF.

This clonotype occurred many times. J is TRBJ2-7 and V is TRBV28; 12 bases are a match to TRBD2. V gave up 3 bases and J gave up 4 bases; unmatched junction bases: 4. The CDR3 sequence is 15 residues long. Germline lookup yields CDR1 MDHEN and CDR2 SYDVKM. DNA of the CDR3: TGTGCCAGCAGTTTGCTGACTAGCGGGAGTTACGAGCAGTACTTC. Its protein is CASSLLTSGSYEQYF.

V usage is TRBV7-2 and J usage is TRBJ2-5; TRBD2 matches at 12 bases. The length of the CDR3 is 17 residues. From germline, CDR1 is SGHTA and CDR2 FQGNSA. Losses at the gene ends were 1 base for V and 5 bases for J; bases not matched to a gene: 8. The CDR3: CASSLGRLAGGGETQYF. CDR3 nucleotide sequence: TGTGCCAGCAGCTTAGGAAGGCTAGCGGGAGGGGGGGAGACCCAGTACTTC.

This clonotype was seen ten or more times. This chain joins TRBV9 and TRBJ2-5; D might be TRBD1 (6 bases). The V gene's germline CDR1 is SGDLS and CDR2 YYNGEE. The CDR3 length is 15 residues. Trimming pared 0 bases from V and 2 bases from J, leaving 11 bases between. In nucleotides, the CDR3 is TGTGCCAGCAGCGTAGGAGGACAGTATCAAGAGACCCAGTACTTC. Encoded protein: CASSVGGQYQETQYF.

This clonotype was recorded a few times. A much bigger clone sits one base away, suggesting this may be a read error. The gene calls are TRBV2 and TRBJ2-3, with 9 bases lining up with TRBD2. The CDR3 is made up of 13 amino acids. J lost 4 bases, V lost 6 bases, and 2 bases had no gene match. Germline CDR1 SNHLY, CDR2 FYNNEI. CDR3 nucleotides: TGTGCCAGCAGCGAGCGGGGGGCAGATACGCAGTATTTT. Its translation is CASSERGADTQYF.

This clonotype has a count of ten or more. The rearrangement uses TRBV5-1 and TRBJ2-1; 7 bases match TRBD2. V was clipped by 1 base and J by 2 bases; unmatched bases: 6. The CDR3 extends over 16 amino acids. CDR1 is SGHRS, CDR2 YFSETQ, per germline. CDR3 sequence reads: CASSLTASGPYNEQFF. CDR3 sequence (DNA): TGCGCCAGCAGCTTGACCGCTAGCGGTCCCTACAATGAGCAGTTCTTC.

The chain is built from TRBV2 and TRBJ2-7, with TRBD1 as a possible D gene (6 bases). CDR1 SNHLY and CDR2 FYNNEI come from the germline V gene. V was trimmed by 8 bases and J by 4 bases, leaving 15 bases between them. The CDR3 contains 13 residues. The CDR3 protein is CASGSVQGYEQYF. The CDR3 DNA sequence: TGTGCCAGCGGCTCCGTCCAGGGGTACGAGCAGTACTTC. The full variable domain, completed using reference TRBV2 and TRBJ2-7, is EPEVTQTPSHQVTQMGQEVILRCVPISNHLYFYWYRQILGQKVEFLVSFYNNEISEKSEIFDDQFSVERPDGSNFTLKIRSTKLEDSAMYFCASGSVQGYEQYFGPGTRLTVT.

This clonotype was seen many times. The rearrangement joins TRBV10-3 to TRBJ2-7; a possible D gene is TRBD2 (5 bases). Germline V gives CDR1 ENHRY, CDR2 SYGVKD. The V and J ends lost 7 bases and 6 bases respectively, with 22 bases between them. This CDR3 region has 15 residues. CDR3 residues: CAINVDSPAASEQYF. CDR3 in DNA: TGTGCCATCAATGTGGACTCCCCGGCCGCAAGCGAGCAGTACTTC.

This clonotype has a handful of counts. The chain uses TRBV29-1 and TRBJ2-7, with D tentatively TRBD1 or TRBD2 (6 bases each). Germline lookup yields CDR1 SQVTM and CDR2 ANQGSEA. The CDR3 sequence is 14 residues long. Trimming took off 7 bases at V and 0 bases at J, with 16 bases between the two ends. The CDR3 nucleotides are TGCAGCGGGAGTCCGGGGGCGGCCTCCTACGAGCAGTACTTC. It specifies CSGSPGAASYEQYF.

In this sample, this clonotype turned up many times. The V and J genes are TRBV5-1 and TRBJ2-5, with a weak D call TRBD1 (6 bases). The V and J ends lost 3 bases and 2 bases respectively, with 17 bases between them. Germline lookup yields CDR1 SGHRS and CDR2 YFSETQ. The CDR3 spans 16 residues. The CDR3 DNA reads as TGCGCCAGCAGCTGGGGGCCAGCAGCCCCGCAAGAGACCCAGTACTTC. Protein: CASSWGPAAPQETQYF.

CDR3 amino acids: CSAIGPTPGELFF. In nucleotides, the CDR3 is TGCAGCGCCATCGGGCCCACTCCCGGGGAGCTGTTTTTT. The chain carries TRBV29-1 and TRBJ2-2; D remains unclear. V was clipped by 7 bases and J by 6 bases, with 15 bases between them. CDR3 length: 13 amino acids. CDR1 is SQVTM, CDR2 ANQGSEA, per germline.

This clonotype was seen ten or more times. The chain's CDR3 is CASSLGEDTQYF. The CDR3 DNA follows: TGCGCCAGCAGCTTGGGGGAAGATACGCAGTATTTT. The V and J genes are TRBV5-1 and TRBJ2-3; D call uncertain. The CDR3 extends over 12 amino acids. Trimming removed 0 bases at V and 5 bases at J, with 4 bases between. Germline loops: CDR1 SGHRS, CDR2 YFSETQ.

The chain links TRBV5-5 to TRBJ2-5; tentative D call: TRBD2 (6 bases). Germline lookup yields CDR1 SGHKS and CDR2 YYEKEE (reference sequence). The V gene lost 4 bases and the J gene lost 2 bases, with 12 bases spanning the gap. The CDR3 totals 14 residues. In DNA form, the CDR3 reads TGTGCCAGCAGCCCGGGACTTCCTCAAGAGACCCAGTACTTC. The encoded protein is CASSPGLPQETQYF.

This clonotype was detected ten times or more. V and J are TRBV7-6 and TRBJ2-1; 8 bases agree with TRBD1. The J segment lost 6 bases and the V segment lost 5 bases, leaving 6 bases of the junction unmatched. There are 14 residues in the CDR3. Germline V gene lookup returns CDR1 SGHVS and CDR2 FNYEAQ. This CDR3 is CASSRAGTGNEQFF. CDR3 in DNA: TGTGCCAGCAGCCGCGCCGGGACAGGCAATGAGCAGTTCTTC. The full variable domain, with the rest looked up from reference TRBV7-6 and TRBJ2-1, is GAGVSQSPRYKVTKRGQDVALRCDPISGHVSLYWYRQALGQGPEFLTYFNYEAQQDKSGLPNDRFSAERPEGSISTLTIQRTEQRDSAMYRCASSRAGTGNEQFFGPGTRLTVL.

This clonotype occurred many times. The V and J genes are TRBV20-1 and TRBJ2-7; weak D call: TRBD1 (6 bases). Trimming shortened V by 3 bases and J by 4 bases, and 13 bases separated the two germline ends. CDR1 and CDR2 from the germline V gene are DFQATT and SNEGSKA (reference sequence). The CDR3 has 13 residues. The CDR3 reads CSARSQGNYEQYF. The CDR3 region has the DNA TGCAGTGCTAGGTCCCAGGGGAATTACGAGCAGTACTTC.

This clonotype was counted ten times or more. The chain links TRBV11-3 to TRBJ1-6; a weak D match, TRBD1 (6 bases). The germline V gene encodes CDR1 SGHNT and CDR2 YENEEA. V shed 1 base and J shed 7 bases, with 17 bases lying between them. This CDR3 has 17 residues. The CDR3 loop is CASSLVEGEGSNSPLHF. The CDR3 region has the DNA TGTGCCAGCAGCTTAGTGGAGGGGGAAGGGAGCAATTCACCCCTCCACTTT.

This clonotype has ten or more counts. J is TRBJ1-5 and V is TRBV13; D gene ambiguous. The length of the CDR3 is 14 residues. Per germline, CDR1 PRHDT and CDR2 FYEKMQ (reference sequence). V gave up 0 bases and J gave up 5 bases, with 8 bases separating them. The CDR3 nucleotides are TGTGCCAGCAGCTTAGGGGTCGGTGATCAGCCCCAGCATTTT. The encoded protein is CASSLGVGDQPQHF.

This clonotype has ten or more counts. J is TRBJ1-1 and V is TRBV3-1; D might be TRBD1 (5 bases). In germline, CDR1 is LGHDT, CDR2 YNNKEL (reference sequence). Trimming stripped 5 bases from V and 1 base from J, with 11 bases between. The CDR3 covers 14 residues. CDR3: CASSLGTGNTEAFF. The CDR3, as DNA: TGTGCCAGCAGCTTGGGTACAGGGAACACTGAAGCTTTCTTT.

This clonotype was picked up a small number of times. The chain uses TRBV24-1 and TRBJ2-1; a weak D match, TRBD2 (6 bases). The germline CDR1 and CDR2 sequences are KGHDR and SFDVKD. V gave up 7 bases and J gave up 0 bases, with 12 bases separating them. This CDR3 contains 15 residues. The CDR3 region is CATRLSGSSYNEQFF. The DNA for the CDR3 is TGTGCCACCAGACTTAGCGGAAGCTCCTACAATGAGCAGTTCTTC.

This clonotype turned up a few times. The chain uses TRBV28 and TRBJ2-3; 8 bases fit TRBD2. The junction had 11 bases not matched to a gene; V was cut back by 8 bases and J by 4 bases. Germline V gene sequence: CDR1 MDHEN, CDR2 SYDVKM. The CDR3 has 15 residues. The CDR3 region is CASESSGGGADTQYF. CDR3 sequence (DNA): TGTGCCAGCGAATCGTCGGGAGGGGGGGCAGATACGCAGTATTTT.

The chain joins TRBV18 to TRBJ1-5, with 9 bases that match TRBD1. The germline V gene encodes CDR1 KGHSH and CDR2 LQKENI. V lost 6 bases, J lost 7 bases, and 13 bases stayed unmatched. The CDR3 totals 16 residues. CDR3 in DNA: TGTGCCAGCTCCTCCGGGACAGGGACAACCACCCAGCCCCAGCATTTT. Amino acid sequence: CASSSGTGTTTQPQHF. Complete variable domain (other parts from reference TRBV18 and TRBJ1-5): NAGVMQNPRHLVRRRGQEARLRCSPMKGHSHVYWYRQLPEEGLKFMVYLQKENIIDESGMPKERFSAEFPKEGPSILRIQQVVRGDSAAYFCASSSGTGTTTQPQHFGDGTRLSIL.